This T cell receptor (beta chain) was sequenced during a study of shared clonotypes between healthy human individuals. Study-level findings and limits: When naive CD4 clonotypes were compared across a handful of donors, 4% to 6.5% were shared. Clonotypes shared by all four sorted-subset donors had higher generation probabilities than non-shared clonotypes.

The deep-level immunoSEQ assay was used. Several immunoSEQ 96-well plates shared each subset's DNA, each plate a replicate. Sequencing used immunoSEQ multiplex PCR; TCRdb keeps in-frame clones, though not all of them. Here the sample spans around 350,000 clones, more than 60% being singletons. This clone came up a few times. The target antigen is unknown. The CDR3 runs 15 residues. Germline lookup yields CDR1 SGHNT and CDR2 YYREEE (reference sequence). Trimming cost V 1 base and J 5 bases; bases outside gene matches: 5. Source material: memory CD4+ T cells sorted from blood. Stated subset: CD45RA-negative fraction. This chain connects TRBV5-4 to TRBJ2-5; 10 positions agree with TRBD2. The clonotype originates from a man younger than 45 in good health. CDR3 sequence: CASSLLAGGGETQYF. The CDR3 DNA reads TGTGCCAGCAGCTTGTTAGCGGGAGGTGGGGAGACCCAGTACTTC.